Listed below are T cell receptor beta chains from one sample, sequenced in a study of blood T cell repertoires in COVID-19. Generated by immunoSEQ multiplex PCR, the TCRdb table keeps only in-frame clones and is missing some. The repertoire has around 300,000 clones, 80% to 90% of them found once; the top ten carry over 8.5%. The sample was peripheral blood. The receptors come from a woman aged 45-65 years who had recovered from COVID-19. CDR3s include the opening cysteine and the closing phenylalanine or tryptophan. Fields, in order: J gene, V gene, CDR3 protein.

J gene: TRBJ2-3
V gene: TRBV21-1
CDR3 protein: CASSRVFSCDTQYF

J gene: TRBJ2-1
V gene: TRBV28
CDR3 protein: CASSFNSGRYNEQFF

J gene: TRBJ1-2
V gene: TRBV28
CDR3 protein: CASSPTGGGYGYTF

J gene: TRBJ1-1
V gene: TRBV28
CDR3 protein: CASSLTGPFEAFF

J gene: TRBJ2-7
V gene: TRBV14
CDR3 protein: CASIRGPGTAQGEQYF

J gene: TRBJ1-4
V gene: TRBV7-2
CDR3 protein: CASRTGTGVFNEKLFF

J gene: TRBJ1-4
V gene: TRBV5-1
CDR3 protein: CASSLFGTGRNEKLFF

J gene: TRBJ2-5
V gene: TRBV12-5
CDR3 protein: CASGLAEETQYF

J gene: TRBJ1-1
V gene: TRBV7-9
CDR3 protein: CASSREGLGNTEAFF

J gene: TRBJ2-1
V gene: TRBV2
CDR3 protein: CASSEALLRVPYNEQFF

J gene: TRBJ1-5
V gene: TRBV4-3
CDR3 protein: CASSPGRTNQPQHF

J gene: TRBJ2-7
V gene: TRBV6-4
CDR3 protein: CASSGSRGWVGCEQYF

J gene: TRBJ1-6
V gene: TRBV28
CDR3 protein: CASSSGQGGSSDFSPLHF

J gene: TRBJ1-4
V gene: TRBV19
CDR3 protein: CASSRRQGGDEKLFF

J gene: TRBJ2-2
V gene: TRBV5-1
CDR3 protein: CASSLGRARGSTGELFF

J gene: TRBJ2-3
V gene: TRBV9
CDR3 protein: CASSGPGQGAPSSTDTQYF

J gene: TRBJ2-7
V gene: TRBV5-4
CDR3 protein: CASSGFVSGEGEQYF

J gene: TRBJ1-5
V gene: TRBV28
CDR3 protein: CASRRGGATQPQHF

J gene: TRBJ2-2
V gene: TRBV27
CDR3 protein: CASSPIGLAANTGELFF

J gene: TRBJ2-7
V gene: TRBV3-1/TRBV3-2
CDR3 protein: CASSQGPGEQYF

J gene: TRBJ1-1
V gene: TRBV24-1
CDR3 protein: CATSDFLSTEAFF

J gene: TRBJ2-1
V gene: TRBV7-8
CDR3 protein: CASSLDPSGSSSYNEQFF

J gene: TRBJ1-1
V gene: TRBV6-2/TRBV6-3
CDR3 protein: CASSYRAVEAFF

J gene: TRBJ1-6
V gene: TRBV3-1/TRBV3-2
CDR3 protein: CASSQGGGSYNSPLHF

J gene: TRBJ1-5
V gene: TRBV29-1
CDR3 protein: CSVGVGTGYQPQHF

J gene: TRBJ2-7
V gene: TRBV10-2
CDR3 protein: CASILQGGGNEQYF

J gene: TRBJ1-1
V gene: TRBV19
CDR3 protein: CASSISRDRGRGTEAFF

J gene: TRBJ2-1
V gene: TRBV18
CDR3 protein: CASSPPGTSNEQFF

J gene: TRBJ2-7
V gene: TRBV28
CDR3 protein: CASAPPRMGLNEQYF

J gene: TRBJ2-2
V gene: TRBV11-2
CDR3 protein: CASSPGQFVSSGELFF

J gene: TRBJ1-4
V gene: TRBV18
CDR3 protein: CASSPGGRGEKLFF

J gene: TRBJ1-1
V gene: TRBV19
CDR3 protein: CASSTLMTGRGPPGTAEAFF

J gene: TRBJ1-2
V gene: TRBV7-9
CDR3 protein: CASSLGGGGYDGYTF

J gene: TRBJ2-7
V gene: TRBV28
CDR3 protein: CASRKQGARPYEQYF